These 21 T cell receptor beta chains originate from one sample sequenced in a study of draining lymph node invasion in breast cancer. TCRdb fed the bulk RNA-seq reads into MiXCR, producing one record per CDR3 protein. The repertoire includes 2,600 or so distinct CDR3 sequences, roughly two thirds of them detected once, and about 7.8% sits in the top ten. Memory regulatory T cells were sorted as CD4+ CD45RA- CD25high cells. Specimen: sorted memory Tregs from a lymph node. These receptors were obtained from a female donor with luminal breast cancer.

This chain links TRBV7-9 with TRBJ2-1; no clear D. This CDR3 comprises 13 residues. V was clipped by 5 bases and J by 0 bases, with 5 bases between them. The germline CDR1 and CDR2 sequences are SEHNR and FQNEAQ (reference sequence). The CDR3 loop reads CASSINSYNEQFF. For the CDR3, the DNA is TGTGCCAGCAGCATTAACTCCTACAATGAGCAGTTCTTC. Full variable domain (missing parts from reference TRBV7-9 and TRBJ2-1): DTGVSQNPRHKITKRGQNVTFRCDPISEHNRLYWYRQTLGQGPEFLTYFQNEAQLEKSRLLSDRFSAERPKGSFSTLEIQRTEQGDSAMYLCASSINSYNEQFFGPGTRLTVL.

The chain has TRBV11-2 and TRBJ1-1; TRBD1 matches 10 bases. V trimming: 5 bases; J trimming: 1 base; junction bases outside the gene matches: 10. The CDR3 runs 17 residues. Germline V lookup: CDR1 SGHAT, CDR2 FQNNGV. CDR3 region: CASSADRGRWGNTEAFF. CDR3 bases: TGTGCCAGCAGCGCCGACAGGGGGCGGTGGGGGAACACTGAAGCTTTCTTT.

The V gene is TRBV7-6, the J gene TRBJ1-2, with D unclear. V was clipped by 6 bases and J by 3 bases, with 17 bases between them. Germline V gene sequence: CDR1 SGHVS, CDR2 FNYEAQ. The CDR3 contains 15 residues. The DNA of the CDR3 is TGTGCCAGCAGTCTAGGGCCCCAGGTGGACTATGGCTACACCTTC. Encoded protein: CASSLGPQVDYGYTF.

The rearrangement uses TRBV6-2 or TRBV6-3 and TRBJ1-1; the D is unclear. V shed 2 bases and J shed 3 bases, with 10 bases lying between them. CDR1 and CDR2 (germline): MNHEY, SVGEGT. There are 14 residues in the CDR3. DNA of the CDR3: TGTGCCAGCAGTTACGGTGTGGCATACACTGAAGCTTTCTTT. The encoded protein is CASSYGVAYTEAFF.

The rearrangement joins TRBV7-1 to TRBJ2-3, with 8 bases that match TRBD2. TRBV7-1 qualifies as an ORF whose function is uncertain. The junction had 2 bases not matched to a gene; V was cut back by 3 bases and J by 3 bases. The length of the CDR3 is 14 residues. CDR3 amino acids: CASSSGTRTDTQYF. For the CDR3, the DNA is TGTGCCAGCAGCTCCGGGACTAGAACAGATACGCAGTATTTT.

The rearrangement links TRBV12-3 or TRBV12-4 to TRBJ2-4; D remains unclear. The ends were cut back, 3 bases at V and 0 bases at J, with 9 bases in the middle. CDR3 length: 15 amino acids. CDR3 in amino acids: CASSFSALAKNIQYF. For the CDR3, the DNA is TGTGCCAGCAGTTTCTCAGCTTTAGCCAAAAACATTCAGTACTTC.

This chain connects TRBV11-2 to TRBJ1-5, with D perhaps TRBD1 (5 bases). CDR1 is SGHAT, CDR2 FQNNGV, per germline. Trimming cost V 0 bases and J 6 bases, with 12 bases left between them. The CDR3 extends over 15 amino acids. CDR3 protein: CASSLERGGGQPQHF. The CDR3 bases are TGTGCCAGCAGCTTAGAGCGGGGCGGCGGTCAGCCCCAGCATTTT.

The chain combines TRBV6-1 with TRBJ1-5; a weak D match, TRBD1 (5 bases). Trimming left V 8 bases short and J 1 base short, with 12 bases between. From germline, CDR1 is MNHNS and CDR2 SASEGT. This CDR3 is built from 14 residues. This chain's CDR3 is CASGGGPSNQPQHF. DNA of the CDR3: TGTGCCAGCGGGGGGGGTCCGAGCAATCAGCCCCAGCATTTT.

In regard to this clonotype: Mismatch with germline at one junction end may stem from a read error. The rearrangement uses TRBV12-3 or TRBV12-4 and TRBJ2-1, with TRBD1 matching over 8 bases. The CDR3 runs 13 residues. CDR3 nucleotides: TGTGCCAGCAGGTTCCAGGGGGCGCATGAGCAGTTATTC. As protein: CASRFQGAHEQLF.

This sequence joins TRBV20-1 and TRBJ2-5, with D unresolved. Trimming removed 4 bases at V and 4 bases at J, with 7 bases between. The CDR3 consists of 11 residues. Per the germline V gene, CDR1 is DFQATT and CDR2 is SNEGSKA (reference sequence). CDR3: CSATIGETQYF. The CDR3 DNA reads as TGCAGTGCTACTATAGGAGAGACCCAGTACTTC.

This clonotype came up a few times. This rearrangement joins TRBV29-1 to TRBJ1-2; 8 bases agree with TRBD1. V gave up 5 bases and J gave up 7 bases; unmatched junction bases: 9. The CDR3 covers 13 residues. Germline V CDR1 and CDR2: SQVTM, ANQGSEA. The CDR3 bases are TGCAGCGTTATACGGACAGGGTATGCTGGCTACACCTTC. This gives the protein CSVIRTGYAGYTF.

V and J are TRBV25-1 and TRBJ2-7, with D tentatively TRBD1 (6 bases). The CDR3 is 11 residues long. Trimming shortened V by 10 bases and J by 3 bases, and 10 bases separated the two germline ends. Per the germline V gene, CDR1 is MGHDK and CDR2 is SYGVNS. CDR3 protein: CATSDSYEQYF. CDR3 bases: TGTGCCACCTCGGACAGCTACGAGCAGTACTTC.

The chain uses TRBV12-5 and TRBJ2-7, with D hard to call. Deletions cut 6 bases from V and 1 base from J, with 4 bases between. CDR1 is LGHNT and CDR2 is FRNRAP in the germline V gene. The CDR3 extends over 11 amino acids. The CDR3: CASGWSYEQYF. The DNA of the CDR3 is TGTGCTAGTGGGTGGTCCTACGAGCAGTACTTC. Full variable domain (missing parts from reference TRBV12-5 and TRBJ2-7): DARVTQTPRHKVTEMGQEVTMRCQPILGHNTVFWYRQTMMQGLELLAYFRNRAPLDDSGMPKDRFSAEMPDATLATLKIQPSEPRDSAVYFCASGWSYEQYFGPGTRLTVT.

The chain employs TRBV11-1 and TRBJ2-7; 11 bases align to TRBD2. Germline assignment: CDR1 SGHAT and CDR2 FQDESV (reference sequence). J lost 3 bases, V lost 4 bases, and 5 bases had no gene match. This CDR3 is 15 amino acids long. The CDR3 bases are TGTGCCAGCAGCTCGGGGACTAGCGGACACTACGAGCAGTACTTC. Its protein product is CASSSGTSGHYEQYF.

The chain couples TRBV29-1 to TRBJ2-7; D unresolved. The V and J ends lost 1 base and 7 bases respectively, with 8 bases between them. Looked up from germline, CDR1 is SQVTM and CDR2 is ANQGSEA. CDR3 length: 11 residues. CDR3 amino acids: CSVEVAGEQYF. Written as DNA, the CDR3 is TGCAGCGTTGAAGTGGCTGGGGAGCAGTACTTC.

The chain is built from TRBV7-2 and TRBJ2-4; tentatively, D is TRBD1 (6 bases). V dropped 0 bases and J dropped 8 bases, with 8 bases sitting between them. This CDR3 region has 13 residues. Germline assignment: CDR1 SGHTA and CDR2 FQGNSA. The CDR3, as DNA: TGTGCCAGCAGCTTAGCCAGGGGCGACATTCAGTACTTC. It translates to CASSLARGDIQYF.

This clonotype was counted between two and nine times. V usage is TRBV11-2 and J usage is TRBJ2-3, with 8 bases aligning to TRBD1. V shed 1 base and J 0 bases; nucleotides not matched to a gene: 3. The CDR3 sequence is 16 residues long. Germline CDR1 and CDR2: SGHAT and FQNNGV. CDR3 nucleotides: TGTGCCAGCAGCTTAGGGACAGGGCTGAGCACAGATACGCAGTATTTT. As protein: CASSLGTGLSTDTQYF. Complete variable domain (other parts from reference TRBV11-2 and TRBJ2-3): EAGVAQSPRYKIIEKRQSVAFWCNPISGHATLYWYQQILGQGPKLLIQFQNNGVVDDSQLPKDRFSAERLKGVDSTLKIQPAKLEDSAVYLCASSLGTGLSTDTQYFGPGTRLTVL.

The rearrangement uses TRBV6-2 or TRBV6-3 and TRBJ2-1; D gene ambiguous. The CDR3 contains 16 residues. V was trimmed by 7 bases and J by 0 bases, leaving 16 bases between them. Germline V CDR1 and CDR2: MNHEY, SVGEGT. CDR3 sequence reads: CASTIGVPSSYNEQFF. For the CDR3, the DNA is TGTGCCAGCACCATTGGGGTCCCTAGCTCCTACAATGAGCAGTTCTTC.

V is TRBV12-3 or TRBV12-4 and J is TRBJ1-6; 9 bases align to TRBD1. CDR3 length: 15 residues. V trimming: 5 bases; J trimming: 7 bases; junction bases outside the gene matches: 6. The CDR3 sequence is CASSPRQGDNSPLHF. For the CDR3, the DNA is TGTGCCAGCAGTCCCCGACAGGGGGACAATTCACCCCTCCACTTT.

J is TRBJ1-2 and V is TRBV30; 7 nucleotides align to TRBD1. Germline-derived CDR1 and CDR2 are GTSNPN and SVGIG (reference sequence). CDR3 length equals 13 residues. The V and J ends lost 7 bases and 4 bases, in that order; junction bases with no gene match: 9. CDR3 amino acids: CAFETGFGYGYTF. CDR3 bases: TGTGCCTTCGAGACAGGGTTCGGCTATGGCTACACCTTC.

V usage is TRBV7-2 and J usage is TRBJ2-3; a weak D match, TRBD1 (6 bases). Per germline, CDR1 SGHTA and CDR2 FQGNSA. The V and J ends lost 6 bases and 2 bases respectively, with 12 bases between them. The CDR3 contains 14 residues. CDR3 DNA sequence: TGTGCCAGCAGTTTTGACAGGACCACAGATACGCAGTATTTT. It specifies CASSFDRTTDTQYF. The whole variable domain, filled in from reference TRBV7-2 and TRBJ2-3, reads GAGVSQSPSNKVTEKGKDVELRCDPISGHTALYWYRQSLGQGLEFLIYFQGNSAPDKSGLPSDRFSAERTGGSVSTLTIQRTQQEDSAVYLCASSFDRTTDTQYFGPGTRLTVL.